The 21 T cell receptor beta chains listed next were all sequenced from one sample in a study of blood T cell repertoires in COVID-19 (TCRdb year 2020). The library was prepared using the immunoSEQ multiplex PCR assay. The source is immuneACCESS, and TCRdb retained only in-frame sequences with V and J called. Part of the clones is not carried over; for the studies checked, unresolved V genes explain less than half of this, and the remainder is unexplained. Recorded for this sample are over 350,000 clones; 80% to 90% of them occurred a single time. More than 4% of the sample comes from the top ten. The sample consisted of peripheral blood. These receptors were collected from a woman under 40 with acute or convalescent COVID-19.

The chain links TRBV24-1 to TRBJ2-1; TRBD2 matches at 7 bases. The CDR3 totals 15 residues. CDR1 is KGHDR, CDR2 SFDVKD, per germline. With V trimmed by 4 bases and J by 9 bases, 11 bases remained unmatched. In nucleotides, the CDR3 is TGTGCCACCAGTGACCGGCAAGAGGGAGGGATTGAGCAGTTCTTC. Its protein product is CATSDRQEGGIEQFF.

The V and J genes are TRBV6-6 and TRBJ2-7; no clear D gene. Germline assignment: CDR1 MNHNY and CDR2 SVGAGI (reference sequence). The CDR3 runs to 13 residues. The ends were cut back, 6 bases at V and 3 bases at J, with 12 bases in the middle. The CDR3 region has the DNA TGTGCCAGCAGCCAAACACCAAACTACGAGCAGTACTTC. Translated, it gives CASSQTPNYEQYF.

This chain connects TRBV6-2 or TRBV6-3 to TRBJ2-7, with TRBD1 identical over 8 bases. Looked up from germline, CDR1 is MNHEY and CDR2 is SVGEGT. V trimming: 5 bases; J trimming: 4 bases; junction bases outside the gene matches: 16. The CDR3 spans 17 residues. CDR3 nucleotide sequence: TGTGCCAGCAGTCCCCCCCAGACACGGGACAGGACTTACGAGCAGTACTTC. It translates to CASSPPQTRDRTYEQYF.

CDR3 bases: TGTGCCAGCAGCCCCCGGTTGGTGTTTAATTTCCAGGGCACTGAAGCTTTCTTT. This sequence encodes CASSPRLVFNFQGTEAFF. This sequence joins TRBV7-9 and TRBJ1-1, with D tentatively TRBD1 (5 bases). The CDR3 totals 18 residues. CDR1 and CDR2 (germline): SEHNR, FQNEAQ (reference sequence). The V end was cut by 5 bases, the J end by 4 bases, with 26 bases between.

This chain's CDR3 is CASSLVQGANYGYTF. In DNA form, the CDR3 reads TGCGCCAGCAGCTTGGTTCAGGGGGCAAACTATGGCTACACCTTC. This chain links TRBV5-1 with TRBJ1-2; 8 bases agree with TRBD1. This CDR3 is 15 amino acids long. CDR1 and CDR2 from the germline V gene are SGHRS and YFSETQ. The V and J ends lost 0 bases and 2 bases, in that order; junction bases with no gene match: 3.

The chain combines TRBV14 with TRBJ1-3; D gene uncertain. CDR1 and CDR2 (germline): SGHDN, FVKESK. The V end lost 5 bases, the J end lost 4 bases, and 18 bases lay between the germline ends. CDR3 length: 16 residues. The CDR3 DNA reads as TGTGCCAGCAGCGCCCTTCCGGGAGGGCCGGGAAACACCATATATTTT. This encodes CASSALPGGPGNTIYF.

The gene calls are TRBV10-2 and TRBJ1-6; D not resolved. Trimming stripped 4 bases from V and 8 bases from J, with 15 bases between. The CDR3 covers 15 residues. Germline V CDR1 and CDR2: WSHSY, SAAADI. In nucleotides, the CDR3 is TGCGCCAGCAGTGTGACATCCAGATACGATTCACCCCTCCACTTT. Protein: CASSVTSRYDSPLHF.

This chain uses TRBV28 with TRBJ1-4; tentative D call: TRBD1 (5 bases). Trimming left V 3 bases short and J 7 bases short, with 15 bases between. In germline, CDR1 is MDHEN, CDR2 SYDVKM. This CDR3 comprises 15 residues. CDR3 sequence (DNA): TGTGCCAGCAGTTTTCAGGTGACCGGGGGTGAAAAACTGTTTTTT. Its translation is CASSFQVTGGEKLFF.

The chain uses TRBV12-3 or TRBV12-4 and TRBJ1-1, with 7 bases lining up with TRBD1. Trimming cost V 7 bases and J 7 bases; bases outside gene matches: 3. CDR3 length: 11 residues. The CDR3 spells CASIQGDEAFF. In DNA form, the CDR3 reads TGTGCCAGCATCCAGGGGGATGAAGCTTTCTTT.

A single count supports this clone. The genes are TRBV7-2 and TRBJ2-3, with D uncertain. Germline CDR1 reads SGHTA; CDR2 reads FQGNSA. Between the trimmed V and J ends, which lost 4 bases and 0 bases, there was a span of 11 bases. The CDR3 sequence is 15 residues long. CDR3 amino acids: CASSSPSRSTDTQYF. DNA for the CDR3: TGTGCCAGCAGCTCCCCCTCCCGGAGCACAGATACGCAGTATTTT.

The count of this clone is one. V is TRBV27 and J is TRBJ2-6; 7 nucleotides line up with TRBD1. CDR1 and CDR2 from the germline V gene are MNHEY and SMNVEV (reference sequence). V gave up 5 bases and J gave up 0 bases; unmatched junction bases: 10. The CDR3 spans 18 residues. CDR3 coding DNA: TGTGCCAGCAGTACCCGGGACAGTCTTTCCTCTGGGGCCAACGTCCTGACTTTC. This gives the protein CASSTRDSLSSGANVLTF. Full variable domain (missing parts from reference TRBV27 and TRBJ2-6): EAQVTQNPRYLITVTGKKLTVTCSQNMNHEYMSWYRQDPGLGLRQIYYSMNVEVTDKGDVPEGYKVSRKEKRNFPLILESPSPNQTSLYFCASSTRDSLSSGANVLTFGAGSRLTVL.

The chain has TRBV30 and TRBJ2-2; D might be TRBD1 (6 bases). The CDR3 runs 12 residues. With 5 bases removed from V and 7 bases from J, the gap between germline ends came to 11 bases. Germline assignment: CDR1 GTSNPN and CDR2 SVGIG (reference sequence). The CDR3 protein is CAWHRDGGELFF. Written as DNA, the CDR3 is TGTGCCTGGCACAGGGACGGCGGGGAGCTGTTTTTT.

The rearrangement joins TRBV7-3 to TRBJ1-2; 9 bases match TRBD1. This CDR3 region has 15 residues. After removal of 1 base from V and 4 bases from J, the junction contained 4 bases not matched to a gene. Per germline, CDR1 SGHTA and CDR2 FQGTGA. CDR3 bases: TGTGCCAGCAGCTTAAACGGACAGGGGACCTATGGCTACACCTTC. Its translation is CASSLNGQGTYGYTF.

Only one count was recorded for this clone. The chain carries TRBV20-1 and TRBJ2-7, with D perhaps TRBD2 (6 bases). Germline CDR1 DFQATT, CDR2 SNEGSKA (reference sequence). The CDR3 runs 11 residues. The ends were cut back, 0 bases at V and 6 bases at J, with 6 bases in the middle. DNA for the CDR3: TGCAGTGCTAGAGAGGGAGGCGAGCAGTACTTC. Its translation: CSAREGGEQYF.

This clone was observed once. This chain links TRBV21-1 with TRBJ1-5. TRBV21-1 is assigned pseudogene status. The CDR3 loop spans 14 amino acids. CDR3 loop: CASSKEAGSQPQHF. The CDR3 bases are TGTGCCAGCAGCAAAGAGGCGGGGAGTCAGCCCCAGCATTTT.

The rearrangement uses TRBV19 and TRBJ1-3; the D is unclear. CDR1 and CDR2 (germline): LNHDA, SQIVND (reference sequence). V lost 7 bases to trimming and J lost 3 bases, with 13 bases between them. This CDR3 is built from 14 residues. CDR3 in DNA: TGTGCCAGTAAGTCGGGAGGAAGTGGAAACACCATATATTTT. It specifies CASKSGGSGNTIYF.

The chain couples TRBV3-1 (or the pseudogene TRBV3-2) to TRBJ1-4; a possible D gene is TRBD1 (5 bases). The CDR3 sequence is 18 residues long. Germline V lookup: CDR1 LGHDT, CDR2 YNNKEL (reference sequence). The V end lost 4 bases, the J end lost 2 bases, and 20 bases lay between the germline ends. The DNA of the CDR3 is TGTGCCAGCAGCCCCCTCCGGAGTTCAGGGTCGACTAATGAAAAACTGTTTTTT. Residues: CASSPLRSSGSTNEKLFF.

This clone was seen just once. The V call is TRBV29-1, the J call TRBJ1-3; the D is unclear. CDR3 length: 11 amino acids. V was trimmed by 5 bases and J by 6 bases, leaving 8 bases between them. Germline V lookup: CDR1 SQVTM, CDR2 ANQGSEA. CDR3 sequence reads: CSVRGENTIYF. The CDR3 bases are TGCAGCGTTCGGGGTGAAAACACCATATATTTT.

CDR3 loop: CATLAEGLNTGELFF. The CDR3 DNA follows: TGTGCCACCCTAGCCGAGGGTTTGAACACCGGGGAGCTGTTTTTT. The V and J genes are TRBV2 and TRBJ2-2; D possibly corresponds to TRBD2 (5 bases). The CDR3 has 15 amino acids. V was shortened by 10 bases and J by 1 base, with 16 bases between the two germline ends. Germline V gene sequence: CDR1 SNHLY, CDR2 FYNNEI.

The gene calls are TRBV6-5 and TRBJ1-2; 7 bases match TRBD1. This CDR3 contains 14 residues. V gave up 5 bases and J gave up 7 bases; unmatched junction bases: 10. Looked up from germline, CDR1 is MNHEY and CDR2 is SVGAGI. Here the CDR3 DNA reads TGTGCCAGCAGTCCCCCCAACAGGGGCGGTGGCTACACCTTC. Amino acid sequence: CASSPPNRGGGYTF.

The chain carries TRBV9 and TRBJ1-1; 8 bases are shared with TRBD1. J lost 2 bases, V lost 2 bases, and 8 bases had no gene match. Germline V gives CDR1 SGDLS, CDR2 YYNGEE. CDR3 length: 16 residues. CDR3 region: CASSVGLGTGNTEAFF. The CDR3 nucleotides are TGTGCCAGCAGCGTGGGCCTAGGGACAGGCAACACTGAAGCTTTCTTT.